This TCR beta chain was identified during a study of blood T cell repertoires in COVID-19. Study summary: Italy, Spain and the United States were the sources of the convalescent and acute COVID-19 samples.

Original processing notes: Amplification with reference gene primers provided the estimates of nucleated cell counts. Produced via immunoSEQ multiplex PCR; TCRdb's table is partial and in-frame only. The V and J calls and clone size are taken from that table; D and trimming were inferred from the DNA. Counted here are hundreds of thousands of clones, approximately 92% occurring once; the ten biggest clones make up approximately 1%. Sequencing was done on a sample of PBMCs or T cells enriched from blood (not recorded which). The receptor was isolated from a young man who had recovered from COVID-19.

This chain's CDR3 is CASSDRDDQPQHF. CDR3 DNA: TGTGCCAGCAGTGACAGGGACGATCAGCCCCAGCATTTT. The rearrangement uses TRBV27 and TRBJ1-5; the match to TRBD1 covers 7 bases. Losses at the gene ends were 5 bases for V and 5 bases for J; bases not matched to a gene: 3. Looked up from germline, CDR1 is MNHEY and CDR2 is SMNVEV (reference sequence). This CDR3 is built from 13 residues.